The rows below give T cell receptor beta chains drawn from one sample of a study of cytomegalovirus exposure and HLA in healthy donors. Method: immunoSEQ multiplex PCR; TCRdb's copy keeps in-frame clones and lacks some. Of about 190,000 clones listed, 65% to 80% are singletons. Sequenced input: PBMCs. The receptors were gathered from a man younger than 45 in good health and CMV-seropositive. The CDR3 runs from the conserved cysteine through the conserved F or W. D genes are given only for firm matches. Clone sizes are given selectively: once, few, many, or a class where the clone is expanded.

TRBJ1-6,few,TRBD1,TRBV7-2,TGTGCCAGCAGCGGTTGGACAGGGGGTGCTTCACCCCTCCACTTT,CASSGWTGGASPLHF
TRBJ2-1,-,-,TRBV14,TGTGCCAGCAGCCAGATTGGACACTACAATGAGCAGTTCTTC,CASSQIGHYNEQFF
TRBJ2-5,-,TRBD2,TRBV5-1,TGCGCCAGCAGCTTGGGGGGGGGTGAAGAGACCCAGTACTTC,CASSLGGGEETQYF
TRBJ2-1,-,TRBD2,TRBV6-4,TGTGCCAGCAGAGCTAGCGGGGGTAGCTCCTACAATGAGCAGTTCTTC,CASRASGGSSYNEQFF
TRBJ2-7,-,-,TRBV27,TGTGCCAGCAGCCCCGGGAGTAGGTACGAGCAGTACTTC,CASSPGSRYEQYF
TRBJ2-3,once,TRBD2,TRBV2,TGTGCCAGCAACCGGGACTACGATTTCACAGATACGCAGTATTTT,CASNRDYDFTDTQYF
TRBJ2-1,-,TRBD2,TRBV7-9,TGTGCCAGCAGCTTAGGGGGGGGCTCCTACAATGAGCAGTTCTTC,CASSLGGGSYNEQFF
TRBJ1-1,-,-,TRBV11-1,TGTGCCAGCAGGTGGGGACTGTCGAACACTGAAGCTTTCTTT,CASRWGLSNTEAFF
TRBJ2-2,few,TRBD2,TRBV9,TGTGCCAGCAGCCTCAGCGGGAGGGCCTCGGCCGGGGAGCTGTTTTTT,CASSLSGRASAGELFF
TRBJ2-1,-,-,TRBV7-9,TGTGCCAGCAGCCCTTTCGCAGGGTTGGACAATGAGCAGTTCTTC,CASSPFAGLDNEQFF
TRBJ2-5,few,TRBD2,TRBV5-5,TGTGCCAGCAGCTTTGGACTAGCGGGATGGCAAGAGACCCAGTACTTC,CASSFGLAGWQETQYF
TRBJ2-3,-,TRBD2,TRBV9,TGTGCCAGCAGCGGGATAGCGGGAGGAGATACGCAGTATTTT,CASSGIAGGDTQYF
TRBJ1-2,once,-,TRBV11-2,TGTGCCAGCAGCTTAGCCCTCCTTAGTACCTCCTATGGCTACACCTTC,CASSLALLSTSYGYTF
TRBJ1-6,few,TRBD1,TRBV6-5,TGTGCCAGCAGTGCCCAGACAGGGCGGAAATCACCCCTCCACTTT,CASSAQTGRKSPLHF
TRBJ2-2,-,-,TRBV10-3,TGTGCCATCAGCCCCAGGACTTTCGCGAACACCGGGGAGCTGTTTTTT,CAISPRTFANTGELFF
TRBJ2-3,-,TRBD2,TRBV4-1,TGCGCCAGCAGCCAAGATCCCCCAGCGGGGGGGAAAGATACGCAGTATTTT,CASSQDPPAGGKDTQYF
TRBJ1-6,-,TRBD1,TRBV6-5,TGTGCCAGCAGTCTGGGACAGGCAAATTCACCCCTCCACTTT,CASSLGQANSPLHF
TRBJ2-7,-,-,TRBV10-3,TGTGCCATCAGTGAGTCTAGGACTGCCCGCCTCGAGCAGTACTTC,CAISESRTARLEQYF
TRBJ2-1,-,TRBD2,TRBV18,TGTGCCAGCTCACCCGGGACTAGCGGGACGTACAATGAGCAGTTCTTC,CASSPGTSGTYNEQFF
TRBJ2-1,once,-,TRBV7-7,TGTGCTAGCAGCCGCCACCTTGGGGCATCAGGGTACAATGAGCAGTTCTTC,CASSRHLGASGYNEQFF
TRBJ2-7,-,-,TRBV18,TGTGCCAGCTCACCACCGATGGGGCAGGGGGGTATGGAGCAGTACTTC,CASSPPMGQGGMEQYF
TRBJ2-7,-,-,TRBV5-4,TGTGCCAGCAGATCCGGGGGAGAGAGGGAGCAGTACTTC,CASRSGGEREQYF
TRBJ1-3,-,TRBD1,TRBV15,TGTGCCACCAGCAGGACCCGGGACAGGGGGCCTCTGGGTTTT,CATSRTRDRGPLGF
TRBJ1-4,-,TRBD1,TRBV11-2,TGTGCCAGCAGCGGTGGGACAGCAAATGAAAAACTGTTTTTT,CASSGGTANEKLFF
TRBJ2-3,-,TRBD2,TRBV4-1,TGCGCCAGCAGCCAAGTCCTAGCGGGAGTCACAGATACGCAGTATTTT,CASSQVLAGVTDTQYF
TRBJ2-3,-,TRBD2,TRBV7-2,TGTGCCAGCAGGAGCGGGGCCCCCACAGATACGCAGTATTTT,CASRSGAPTDTQYF
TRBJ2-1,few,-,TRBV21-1,TGTGCCAGCAGCAATACCTACAGGGTTGACAATGAGCAGTTCTTC,CASSNTYRVDNEQFF
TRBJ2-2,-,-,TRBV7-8,TGTGCCAGCAGCTTAGTTGGGGGCGAGGTCGGGGAGCTGTTTTTT,CASSLVGGEVGELFF
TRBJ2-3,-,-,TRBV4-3,TGCGCCAGCAGCCAGGAGGCCCCTCCAGATACGCAGTATTTT,CASSQEAPPDTQYF
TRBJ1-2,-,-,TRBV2,TGTGCCAGCAGTGAAGGCAGGACTGATGGCTACACCTTC,CASSEGRTDGYTF
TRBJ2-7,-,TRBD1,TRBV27,TGTGCCAGCAGGGGACAGGGGGCGATCGCAAGCTCCTACGAGCAGTACTTC,CASRGQGAIASSYEQYF
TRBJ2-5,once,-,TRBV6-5,TGTGCCAGCAGTTACGGGTCAGGCGGACTGGGGGAGACCCAGTACTTC,CASSYGSGGLGETQYF
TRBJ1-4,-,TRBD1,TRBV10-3,TGTGCCATCAGGGAAGGGACAGGGGGAAATGAAAAACTGTTTTTT,CAIREGTGGNEKLFF
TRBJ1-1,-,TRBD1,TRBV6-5,TGTGCCAGTAGGAGGGTGGGACAGGGGGGCCCTGAAGCTTTCTTT,CASRRVGQGGPEAFF
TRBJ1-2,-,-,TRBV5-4,TGTGCCAGCAGCCCAGGTGGCACCCGACCCTATGGCTACACCTTC,CASSPGGTRPYGYTF
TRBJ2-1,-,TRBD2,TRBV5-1,TGCGCCAGCAGCTTTGGGACTAGAAGCGATGAGCAGTTCTTC,CASSFGTRSDEQFF
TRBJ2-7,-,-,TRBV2,TGTGCCAGCAGCGCCGACAGCTACGAGCAGTACTTC,CASSADSYEQYF
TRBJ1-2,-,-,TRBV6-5,TGTGCCAGCACCGTTAGAGCTAACTATGGCTACACCTTC,CASTVRANYGYTF
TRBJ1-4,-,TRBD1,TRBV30,TGTGCCTGGACCGACTCAAGGACAGGCTTTGCAACTAATGAAAAACTGTTTTTT,CAWTDSRTGFATNEKLFF
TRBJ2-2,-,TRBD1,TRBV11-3,TGTGCCAGCAGCTTAGATGGTCTCGGGGACAGGGTGGACACCGGGGAGCTGTTTTTT,CASSLDGLGDRVDTGELFF